One and the same sample provided the 25 T cell receptor beta chains below, sequenced in a study of blood T cell repertoires in COVID-19. Only in-frame clones appear in the TCRdb table, and some are missing; sequencing was by immunoSEQ multiplex PCR. The sample lists approximately 210,000 clones, around 80% occurring once. Specimen: peripheral blood. The receptors derive from a woman aged 40 to 49 with acute or convalescent COVID-19.

CDR3 bases: TGTGCCAGCCGGGCCCAGACAGGGGGGAGCAATCAGCCCCAGCATTTT. Its translation is CASRAQTGGSNQPQHF. The rearrangement links TRBV19 to TRBJ1-5; 9 positions agree with TRBD1. This CDR3 has 16 amino acids. Germline values: CDR1 LNHDA, CDR2 SQIVND (reference sequence). The J segment lost 1 base and the V segment lost 9 bases, leaving 10 bases of the junction unmatched. Combining the CDR3 with reference TRBV19 and TRBJ1-5 gives the whole variable domain DGGITQSPKYLFRKEGQNVTLSCEQNLNHDAMYWYRQDPGQGLRLIYYSQIVNDFQKGDIAEGYSVSREKKESFPLTVTSAQKNPTAFYLCASRAQTGGSNQPQHFGDGTRLSIL.

The chain is built from TRBV19 and TRBJ2-7; 13 bases are a match to TRBD2. Germline trimming cut 6 bases from V and 4 bases from J; bases unmatched to any gene: 15. Germline-derived CDR1 and CDR2 are LNHDA and SQIVND (reference sequence). The CDR3 covers 18 residues. CDR3 in amino acids: CASSHRTSGSPQRYEQYF. The CDR3 DNA reads TGTGCCAGTAGCCATAGGACTAGCGGGAGCCCCCAGCGGTACGAGCAGTACTTC. The whole variable domain, filled in from reference TRBV19 and TRBJ2-7, reads DGGITQSPKYLFRKEGQNVTLSCEQNLNHDAMYWYRQDPGQGLRLIYYSQIVNDFQKGDIAEGYSVSREKKESFPLTVTSAQKNPTAFYLCASSHRTSGSPQRYEQYFGPGTRLTVT.

The chain carries TRBV7-9 and TRBJ2-7; TRBD2 matches 8 bases. The junction had 12 bases not matched to a gene; V was cut back by 5 bases and J by 3 bases. There are 16 residues in the CDR3. CDR1 SEHNR and CDR2 FQNEAQ come from the germline V gene (reference sequence). The CDR3 sequence is CASSPRPGGAIYEQYF. Written as DNA, the CDR3 is TGTGCCAGCAGCCCGCGCCCGGGGGGGGCGATCTACGAGCAGTACTTC.

V is TRBV27 and J is TRBJ2-7; 13 nucleotides line up with TRBD2. The length of the CDR3 is 16 residues. Germline lookup yields CDR1 MNHEY and CDR2 SMNVEV (reference sequence). V lost 2 bases and J lost 4; bases outside the gene matches: 5. CDR3 sequence (DNA): TGTGCCAGCAGTTTACGGACTAGCGGGAGACGGTACGAGCAGTACTTC. Translation gives CASSLRTSGRRYEQYF.

The chain combines TRBV7-2 with TRBJ2-1, with 9 bases identical to TRBD2. Per germline, CDR1 SGHTA and CDR2 FQGNSA. V was clipped by 1 base and J by 6 bases; unmatched bases: 4. The CDR3 covers 15 residues. Here the CDR3 DNA reads TGTGCCAGCAGCTTAGTAGCGGGAGACGTCAATGAGCAGTTCTTC. It translates to CASSLVAGDVNEQFF.

The chain uses TRBV2 and TRBJ1-2; no firm D call. Trimming removed 4 bases at V and 4 bases at J, with 10 bases between. There are 13 residues in the CDR3. From germline, CDR1 is SNHLY and CDR2 FYNNEI. The CDR3 bases are TGTGCCAGCAGTGGAACAGAACTCTATGGCTACACCTTC. This codes for CASSGTELYGYTF.

The chain carries TRBV3-1 (or the pseudogene TRBV3-2) and TRBJ1-5; no clear D. There are 15 residues in the CDR3. Trimming cost V 0 bases and J 0 bases, with 6 bases left between them. Germline CDR1 and CDR2: LGHDT and YNNKEL (reference sequence). CDR3 sequence reads: CASSQDPDSNQPQHF. The CDR3 DNA sequence: TGTGCCAGCAGCCAAGATCCAGATAGCAATCAGCCCCAGCATTTT.

The genes are TRBV18 and TRBJ2-7, with D possibly being TRBD1 (6 bases). Deletions cut 3 bases from V and 1 base from J, with 16 bases between. Germline lookup yields CDR1 KGHSH and CDR2 LQKENI. The CDR3 sequence is 16 residues long. For the CDR3, the DNA is TGTGCCAGCTCACCTAGCCAGGGGCTATTTTCCTACGAGCAGTACTTC. This sequence encodes CASSPSQGLFSYEQYF.

The chain couples TRBV30 to TRBJ1-2, with a tentative D call TRBD1 (5 bases). The CDR3 has 12 residues. Germline values: CDR1 GTSNPN, CDR2 SVGIG (reference sequence). The V end was cut by 1 base, the J end by 13 bases, with 16 bases between. This chain's CDR3 is CAWSGARAGSTF. The CDR3 nucleotides read TGTGCCTGGAGTGGAGCCAGGGCAGGGTCCACCTTC.

V gene TRBV7-2 combines with J gene TRBJ1-3; weak D call: TRBD1 (5 bases). V lost 6 bases and J 1 base, leaving 10 bases between the germline ends. The CDR3 extends over 14 amino acids. The germline V gene has CDR1 SGHTA and CDR2 FQGNSA. In nucleotides, the CDR3 is TGTGCCAGCAGATATGACAGTTCTGGAAACACCATATATTTT. Amino acid sequence: CASRYDSSGNTIYF.

The chain has TRBV29-1 and TRBJ2-7, with 11 bases matching TRBD2. V gave up 6 bases and J gave up 6 bases; unmatched junction bases: 7. The CDR3 length is 13 residues. Germline CDR1 is SQVTM and CDR2 is ANQGSEA. The chain's CDR3 is CSVGLAVATEQYF. CDR3 bases: TGCAGCGTGGGACTAGCGGTCGCGACCGAGCAGTACTTC.

The gene calls are TRBV9 and TRBJ2-5; D uncertain. Trimming removed 0 bases from V and 1 base from J, with 10 bases in between. CDR1 is SGDLS and CDR2 is YYNGEE in the germline V gene. The CDR3 consists of 15 residues. CDR3: CASSVVGVGQETQYF. For the CDR3, the DNA is TGTGCCAGCAGCGTAGTAGGAGTGGGCCAAGAGACCCAGTACTTC.

The rearrangement uses TRBV6-5 and TRBJ2-4; 12 nucleotides align to TRBD2. Germline V gives CDR1 MNHEY, CDR2 SVGAGI. The ends lost 4 bases at V and 5 bases at J; junction bases unmatched: 6. This CDR3 region has 16 residues. CDR3: CASSSRLAGAENIQYF. In DNA, the CDR3 is TGTGCCAGCAGTTCCCGACTAGCGGGAGCGGAAAACATTCAGTACTTC.

J is TRBJ2-3 and V is TRBV30; TRBD2 aligns across 9 bases. The CDR3 length is 12 residues. V was clipped by 6 bases and J by 6 bases; unmatched bases: 4. Germline lookup yields CDR1 GTSNPN and CDR2 SVGIG (reference sequence). CDR3 coding DNA: TGTGCCTGTAGCGGGGGTTGGGATACGCAGTATTTT. Amino acid sequence: CACSGGWDTQYF.

This clone was picked up a small number of times. The chain employs TRBV6-2 or TRBV6-3 and TRBJ2-1; a possible D gene is TRBD2 (5 bases). Trimming cost V 2 bases and J 10 bases, with 18 bases left between them. This CDR3 is built from 15 residues. CDR1 and CDR2 (germline): MNHEY, SVGEGT. CDR3 loop: CASSYRSLGGGEQFF. The DNA for the CDR3 is TGTGCCAGCAGTTACCGATCCTTAGGTGGCGGGGAGCAGTTCTTC.

This clone was counted once. The chain employs TRBV7-6 and TRBJ1-4; D might be TRBD1 (6 bases). V gave up 6 bases and J gave up 5 bases, with 16 bases separating them. The CDR3 is 15 amino acids. The germline CDR1 and CDR2 sequences are SGHVS and FNYEAQ. The CDR3 loop is CASSKQGHENEKLFF. For the CDR3, the DNA is TGTGCCAGCAGTAAGCAGGGACACGAGAATGAAAAACTGTTTTTT.

The chain uses TRBV5-4 and TRBJ2-7; D is perhaps TRBD2 (6 bases). There are 15 residues in the CDR3. V shed 0 bases and J shed 3 bases, with 13 bases lying between them. Germline V lookup: CDR1 SGHNT, CDR2 YYREEE (reference sequence). CDR3 sequence (DNA): TGTGCCAGCAGCTTGGACGCTCAGGGACTCTACGAGCAGTACTTC. It codes for CASSLDAQGLYEQYF.

The V gene is TRBV5-4, the J gene TRBJ2-1; D is perhaps TRBD1 (5 bases). The CDR3 loop spans 14 amino acids. The germline V and J ends were trimmed by 2 bases and 2 bases, with 8 bases remaining between them. Germline CDR1 SGHNT, CDR2 YYREEE (reference sequence). The CDR3: CASSFLGPYNEQFF. The CDR3 DNA sequence: TGTGCCAGCAGCTTCTTGGGGCCCTACAATGAGCAGTTCTTC.

J is TRBJ2-5 and V is TRBV3-1 (or the pseudogene TRBV3-2); 14 bases are shared with TRBD2. Unmatched junction bases numbered 13, after V lost 0 bases and J lost 1 base. This CDR3 has 21 residues. Germline V CDR1 and CDR2: LGHDT, YNNKEL (reference sequence). In nucleotides, the CDR3 is TGTGCCAGCAGCCAAGAATTTGGGGGACTAGCGGGAGTAGGGTCCCAAGAGACCCAGTACTTC. Translation: CASSQEFGGLAGVGSQETQYF.

The chain has TRBV4-1 and TRBJ1-1, with D perhaps TRBD1 (5 bases). The CDR3 has 15 amino acids. V lost 2 bases, J lost 1 base, and 11 bases lay in between. Germline V gene sequence: CDR1 MGHRA, CDR2 YSYEKL. CDR3 protein: CASSQQTVQNTEAFF. CDR3 nucleotides: TGCGCCAGCAGCCAACAGACAGTGCAGAACACTGAAGCTTTCTTT.

As DNA, the CDR3 is TGTGCCAGCACGTCGGGGAGTTTGGCTGAAGCTTTCTTT. Its protein product is CASTSGSLAEAFF. This chain links TRBV6-6 with TRBJ1-1; D remains ambiguous. CDR3 length equals 13 residues. Germline CDR1 is MNHNY and CDR2 is SVGAGI (reference sequence). Trimming cost V 7 bases and J 6 bases, with 15 bases left between them.

The rearrangement uses TRBV5-6 and TRBJ1-4; TRBD1 agrees at 8 bases. Germline CDR1 and CDR2: SGHDT and YYEEEE. This CDR3 has 17 amino acids. J lost 0 bases, V lost 1 base, and 5 bases had no gene match. For the CDR3, the DNA is TGTGCCAGCAGCTTGAGGACAGGGATTTCAACTAATGAAAAACTGTTTTTT. Translated: CASSLRTGISTNEKLFF.

Here the CDR3 reads CASSVDPGRETQYF. CDR3 in DNA: TGTGCCAGCAGCGTAGACCCGGGAAGGGAGACCCAGTACTTC. The J gene is TRBJ2-5, the V gene TRBV9, with a tentative D call TRBD2 (5 bases). The V gene lost 0 bases and the J gene lost 5 bases, with 11 bases spanning the gap. Per the germline V gene, CDR1 is SGDLS and CDR2 is YYNGEE. This CDR3 has 14 amino acids.

V and J are TRBV18 and TRBJ2-1; D gene uncertain. The CDR3 extends over 15 amino acids. V lost 1 base, J lost 5 bases, and 12 bases lay in between. Germline CDR1 and CDR2: KGHSH and LQKENI. The CDR3 DNA sequence: TGTGCCAGCTCACCACTCGTGGGTAGCAACAATGAGCAGTTCTTC. Translated: CASSPLVGSNNEQFF.

The chain employs TRBV7-9 and TRBJ2-2; 11 bases are a match to TRBD2. The CDR3 is 17 amino acids. V lost 5 bases, J lost 6 bases, and 11 bases stayed unmatched. Germline-derived CDR1 and CDR2 are SEHNR and FQNEAQ (reference sequence). The CDR3 is CASSPRLAGIRAGELFF. The CDR3 region has the DNA TGTGCCAGCAGCCCACGACTAGCGGGAATTCGCGCCGGGGAGCTGTTTTTT.